The clone carrying this TCR beta chain was observed a single time. Its matching antigen is unknown. This sample was included in a study of T cell responses to AZD1222 COVID-19 vaccine. Regarding the study as a whole: Just a handful of AZD1222 recipients were seropositive at baseline. After two AZD1222 doses, spike-specific TCR breadth and depth rose versus day 0.

CDR1 and CDR2 from the germline V gene are SEHNR and FQNEAQ (reference sequence). This CDR3 contains 16 residues. The V and J ends lost 1 base and 1 base respectively, with 11 bases between them. Sequencing used immunoSEQ multiplex PCR; TCRdb keeps in-frame clones, though not all of them. The sample records more than 95,000 clones, over 85% being singletons. This receptor was obtained from an adult in good health. This sample comprised peripheral blood, obtained on day 0 of AZD1222 vaccination. The chain joins TRBV7-9 to TRBJ1-5, with D unclear. The chain's CDR3 is CASSLGADLSNQPQHF. The CDR3 DNA sequence: TGTGCCAGCAGCTTAGGGGCAGACCTAAGCAATCAGCCCCAGCATTTT. Full variable domain (rest looked up from reference TRBV7-9 and TRBJ1-5): DTGVSQNPRHKITKRGQNVTFRCDPISEHNRLYWYRQTLGQGPEFLTYFQNEAQLEKSRLLSDRFSAERPKGSFSTLEIQRTEQGDSAMYLCASSLGADLSNQPQHFGDGTRLSIL.